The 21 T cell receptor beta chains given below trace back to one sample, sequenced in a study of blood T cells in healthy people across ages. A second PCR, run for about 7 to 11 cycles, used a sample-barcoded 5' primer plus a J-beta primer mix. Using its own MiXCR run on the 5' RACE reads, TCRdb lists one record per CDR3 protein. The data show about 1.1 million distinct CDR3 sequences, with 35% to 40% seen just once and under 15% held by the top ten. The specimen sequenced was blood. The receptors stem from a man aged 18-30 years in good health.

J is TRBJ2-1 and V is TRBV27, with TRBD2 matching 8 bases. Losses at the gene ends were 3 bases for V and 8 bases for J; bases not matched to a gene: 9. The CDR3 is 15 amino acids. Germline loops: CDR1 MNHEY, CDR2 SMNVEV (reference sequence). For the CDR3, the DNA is TGTGCCAGCAGTTTGTGGCGGGGGGACCCCGATGAGCAGTTCTTC. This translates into CASSLWRGDPDEQFF.

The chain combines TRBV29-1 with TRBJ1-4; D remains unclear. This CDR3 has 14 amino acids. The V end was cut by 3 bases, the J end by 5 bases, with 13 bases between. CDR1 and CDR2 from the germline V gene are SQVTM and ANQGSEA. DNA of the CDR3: TGCAGCGTTGATGGTAAGACTGGGAATGAAAAACTGTTTTTT. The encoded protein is CSVDGKTGNEKLFF.

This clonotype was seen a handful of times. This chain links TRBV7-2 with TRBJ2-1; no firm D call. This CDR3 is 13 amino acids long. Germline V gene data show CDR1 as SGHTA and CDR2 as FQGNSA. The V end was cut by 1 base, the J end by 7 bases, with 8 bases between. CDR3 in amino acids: CASSLVPGNEQFF. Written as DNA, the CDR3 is TGTGCCAGCAGCTTAGTCCCAGGAAATGAGCAGTTCTTC. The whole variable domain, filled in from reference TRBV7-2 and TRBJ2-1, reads GAGVSQSPSNKVTEKGKDVELRCDPISGHTALYWYRQSLGQGLEFLIYFQGNSAPDKSGLPSDRFSAERTGGSVSTLTIQRTQQEDSAVYLCASSLVPGNEQFFGPGTRLTVL.

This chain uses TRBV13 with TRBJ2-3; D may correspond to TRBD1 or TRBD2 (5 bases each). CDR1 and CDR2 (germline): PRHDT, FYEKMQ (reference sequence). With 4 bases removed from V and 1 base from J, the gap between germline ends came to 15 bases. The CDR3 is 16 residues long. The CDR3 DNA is TGTGCCAGCAGCTCGACTCGACGGGGACGCACAGATACGCAGTATTTT. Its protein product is CASSSTRRGRTDTQYF.

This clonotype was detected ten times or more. For the CDR3, the DNA is TGTGCCAGCAGACAGGGGTACGAGCAGTACTTC. Translating gives CASRQGYEQYF. The chain recombines TRBV6-6 with TRBJ2-7, with 7 bases matching TRBD1. Germline assignment: CDR1 MNHNY and CDR2 SVGAGI (reference sequence). The length of the CDR3 is 11 residues. Trimming cost V 6 bases and J 4 bases; bases outside gene matches: 0.

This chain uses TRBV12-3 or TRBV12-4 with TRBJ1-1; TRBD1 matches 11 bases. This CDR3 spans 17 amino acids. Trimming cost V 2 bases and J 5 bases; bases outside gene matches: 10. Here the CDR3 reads CASSLPSPGTGGTEAFF. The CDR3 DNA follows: TGTGCCAGCAGTTTACCCAGTCCCGGGACAGGGGGGACTGAAGCTTTCTTT.

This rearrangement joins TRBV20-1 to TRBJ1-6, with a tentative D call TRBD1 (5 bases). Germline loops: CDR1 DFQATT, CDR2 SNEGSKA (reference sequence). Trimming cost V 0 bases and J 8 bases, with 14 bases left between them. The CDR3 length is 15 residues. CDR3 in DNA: TGCAGTGCTAGAGATCCCGCCCCGGGGGATTCACCCCTCCACTTT. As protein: CSARDPAPGDSPLHF.

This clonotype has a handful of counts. In DNA, the CDR3 is TGTGCCAGCAGTCCACACTCGACTCTCCAGCAGTTCTTC. It is translated as CASSPHSTLQQFF. The gene calls are TRBV28 and TRBJ2-1; D unclear. This CDR3 is built from 13 residues. Germline values: CDR1 MDHEN, CDR2 SYDVKM. V gave up 5 bases and J gave up 11 bases, with 16 bases separating them.

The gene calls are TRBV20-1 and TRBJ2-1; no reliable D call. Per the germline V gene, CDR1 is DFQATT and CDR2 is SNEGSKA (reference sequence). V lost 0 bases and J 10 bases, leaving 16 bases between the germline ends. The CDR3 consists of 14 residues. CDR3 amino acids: CSARDDPPRVEQFF. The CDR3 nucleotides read TGCAGTGCTAGAGATGACCCTCCCCGGGTCGAGCAGTTCTTC.

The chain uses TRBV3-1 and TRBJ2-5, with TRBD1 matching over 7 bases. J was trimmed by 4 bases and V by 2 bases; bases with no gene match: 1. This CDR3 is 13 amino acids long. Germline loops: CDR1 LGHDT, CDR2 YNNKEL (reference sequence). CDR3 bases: TGTGCCAGCAGCCAATACAGGGGAGAGACCCAGTACTTC. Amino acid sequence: CASSQYRGETQYF.

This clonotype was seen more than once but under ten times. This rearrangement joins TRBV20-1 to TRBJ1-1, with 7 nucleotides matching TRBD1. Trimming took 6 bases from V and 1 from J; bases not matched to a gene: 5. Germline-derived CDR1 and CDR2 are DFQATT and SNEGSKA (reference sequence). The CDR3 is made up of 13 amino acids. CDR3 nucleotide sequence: TGCAGTGCCGACGAGGGGGCGAACACTGAAGCTTTCTTT. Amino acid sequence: CSADEGANTEAFF.

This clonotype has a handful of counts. CDR3 DNA: TGTGCCAGCAGTGGAACTGGACAAACCTACGAGCAGTACTTC. Protein sequence: CASSGTGQTYEQYF. This chain connects TRBV6-6 to TRBJ2-7; a weak D match, TRBD1 (5 bases). V lost 5 bases and J lost 2, with 13 bases in between. The germline V gene encodes CDR1 MNHNY and CDR2 SVGAGI (reference sequence). The CDR3 covers 14 residues.

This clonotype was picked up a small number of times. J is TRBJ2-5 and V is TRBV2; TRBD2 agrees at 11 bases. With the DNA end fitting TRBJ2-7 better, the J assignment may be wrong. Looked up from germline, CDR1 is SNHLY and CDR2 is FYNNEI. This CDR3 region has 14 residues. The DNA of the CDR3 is TGTGCCAGCAGTGTGACTAGCGGGGATTACGAGCAGTACTTC. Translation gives CASSVTSGDYEQYF.

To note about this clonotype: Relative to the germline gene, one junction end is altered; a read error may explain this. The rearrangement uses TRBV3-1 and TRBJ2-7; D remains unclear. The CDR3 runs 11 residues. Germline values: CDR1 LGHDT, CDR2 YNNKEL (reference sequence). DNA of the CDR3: TGTGCCGGCAGCCAACAATACGAGCAGTACTTC. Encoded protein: CAGSQQYEQYF.

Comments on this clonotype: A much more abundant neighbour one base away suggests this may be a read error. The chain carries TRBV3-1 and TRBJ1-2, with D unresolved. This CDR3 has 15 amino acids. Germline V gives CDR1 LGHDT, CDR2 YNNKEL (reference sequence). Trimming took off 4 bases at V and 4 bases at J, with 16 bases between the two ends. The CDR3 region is CASSPMGRASYGYTF. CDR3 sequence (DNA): TGTGCCAGCAGCCCCATGGGCCGAGCTAGCTATGGCTACACCTTC.

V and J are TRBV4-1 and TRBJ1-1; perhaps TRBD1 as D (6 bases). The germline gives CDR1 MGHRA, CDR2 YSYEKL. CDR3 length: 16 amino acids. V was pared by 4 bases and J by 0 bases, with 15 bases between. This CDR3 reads CASSPQGTALNTEAFF. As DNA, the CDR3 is TGCGCCAGCAGCCCCCAGGGGACGGCTTTGAACACTGAAGCTTTCTTT.

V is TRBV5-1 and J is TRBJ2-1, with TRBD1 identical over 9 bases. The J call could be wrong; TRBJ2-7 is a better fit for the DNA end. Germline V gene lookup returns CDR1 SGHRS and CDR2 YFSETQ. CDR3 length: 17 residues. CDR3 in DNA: TGCGCCAGCAGCTTGGCGGGGACAGGGAGCTCCTACAATGAGCAGTACTTC. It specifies CASSLAGTGSSYNEQYF.

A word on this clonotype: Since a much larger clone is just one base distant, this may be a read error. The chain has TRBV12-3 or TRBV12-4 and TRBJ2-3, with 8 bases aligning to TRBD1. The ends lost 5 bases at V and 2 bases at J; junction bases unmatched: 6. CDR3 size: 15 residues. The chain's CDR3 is CASSRDRNTTDTQYF. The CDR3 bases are TGTGCCAGCAGTCGGGACAGGAACACCACAGATACGCAGTATTTT.

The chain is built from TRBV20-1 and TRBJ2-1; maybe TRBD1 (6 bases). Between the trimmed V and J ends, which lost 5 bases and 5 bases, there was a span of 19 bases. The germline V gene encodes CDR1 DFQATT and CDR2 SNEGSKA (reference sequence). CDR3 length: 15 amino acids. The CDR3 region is CSAGGTTLGDNEQFF. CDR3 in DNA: TGCAGTGCTGGGGGCACTACCCTCGGTGACAATGAGCAGTTCTTC.

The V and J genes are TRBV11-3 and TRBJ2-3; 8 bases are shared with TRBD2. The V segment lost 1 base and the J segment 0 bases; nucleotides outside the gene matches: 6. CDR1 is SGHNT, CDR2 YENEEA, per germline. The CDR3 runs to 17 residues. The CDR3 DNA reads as TGTGCCAGCAGCTTAGGTCCAGCGGGGGCAAGCACAGATACGCAGTATTTT. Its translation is CASSLGPAGASTDTQYF.

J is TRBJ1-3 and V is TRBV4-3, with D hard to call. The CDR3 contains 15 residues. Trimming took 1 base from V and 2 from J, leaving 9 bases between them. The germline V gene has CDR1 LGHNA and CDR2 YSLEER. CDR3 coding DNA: TGCGCCAGCAGCCAAGGGGTTGGTCCTGGAAACACCATATATTTT. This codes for CASSQGVGPGNTIYF.